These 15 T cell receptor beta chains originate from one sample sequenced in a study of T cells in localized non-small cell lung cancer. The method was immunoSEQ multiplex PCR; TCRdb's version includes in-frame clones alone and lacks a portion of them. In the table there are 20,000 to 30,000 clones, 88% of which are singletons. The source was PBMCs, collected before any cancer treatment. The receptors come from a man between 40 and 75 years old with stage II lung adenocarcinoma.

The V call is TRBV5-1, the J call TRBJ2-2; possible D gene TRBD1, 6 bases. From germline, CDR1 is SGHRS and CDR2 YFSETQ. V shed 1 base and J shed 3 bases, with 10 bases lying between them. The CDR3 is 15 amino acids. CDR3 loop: CASSLSDSHTGELFF. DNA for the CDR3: TGCGCCAGCAGCTTGTCGGACAGCCACACCGGGGAGCTGTTTTTT.

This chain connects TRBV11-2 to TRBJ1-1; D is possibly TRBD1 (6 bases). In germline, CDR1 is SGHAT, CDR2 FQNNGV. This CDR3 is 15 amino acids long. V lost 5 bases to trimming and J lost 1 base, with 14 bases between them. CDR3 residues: CASSISGDANTEAFF. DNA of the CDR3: TGTGCCAGCAGCATCTCAGGGGATGCGAACACTGAAGCTTTCTTT.

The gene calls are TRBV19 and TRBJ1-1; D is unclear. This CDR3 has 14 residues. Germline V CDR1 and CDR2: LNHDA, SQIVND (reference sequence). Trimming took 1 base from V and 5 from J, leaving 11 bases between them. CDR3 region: CASSIGDLRTEAFF. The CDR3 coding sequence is TGTGCCAGTAGTATAGGAGACCTACGGACTGAAGCTTTCTTT.

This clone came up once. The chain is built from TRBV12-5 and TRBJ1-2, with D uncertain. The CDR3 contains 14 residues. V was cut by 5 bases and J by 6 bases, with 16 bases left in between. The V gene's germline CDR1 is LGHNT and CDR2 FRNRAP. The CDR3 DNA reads TGTGCTAGTGGTGGGAGGTCGGCGGAAGATGGCTACACCTTC. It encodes CASGGRSAEDGYTF.

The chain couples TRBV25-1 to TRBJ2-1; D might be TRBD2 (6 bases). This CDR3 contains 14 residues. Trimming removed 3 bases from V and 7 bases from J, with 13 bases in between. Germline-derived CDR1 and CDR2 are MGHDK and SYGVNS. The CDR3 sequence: CASSEITSSNEQFF. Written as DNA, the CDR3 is TGTGCCAGCAGTGAGATAACTAGCTCTAATGAGCAGTTCTTC.

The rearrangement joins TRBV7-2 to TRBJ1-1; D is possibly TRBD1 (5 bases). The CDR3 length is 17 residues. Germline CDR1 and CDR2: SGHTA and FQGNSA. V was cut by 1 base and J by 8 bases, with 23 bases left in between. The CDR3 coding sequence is TGTGCCAGCAGCTTAGGCGCAGCGGGGGGGAACGTGAACGAAGCTTTCTTT. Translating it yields CASSLGAAGGNVNEAFF.

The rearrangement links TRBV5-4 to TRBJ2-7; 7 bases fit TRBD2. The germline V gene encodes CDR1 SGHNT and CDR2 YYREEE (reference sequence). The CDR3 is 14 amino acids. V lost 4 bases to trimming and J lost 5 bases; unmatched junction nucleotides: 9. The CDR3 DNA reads TGTGCCAGCAGCCCGGGGCGGGGGACTCACGAGCAGTACTTC. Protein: CASSPGRGTHEQYF.

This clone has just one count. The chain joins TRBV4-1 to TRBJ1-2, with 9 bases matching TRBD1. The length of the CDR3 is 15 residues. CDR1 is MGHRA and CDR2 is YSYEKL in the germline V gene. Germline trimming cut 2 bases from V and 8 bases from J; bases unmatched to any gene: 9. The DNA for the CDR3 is TGCGCCAGCAGCCAATTGTACCGGGACAGGGCGGGCTACACCTTC. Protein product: CASSQLYRDRAGYTF.

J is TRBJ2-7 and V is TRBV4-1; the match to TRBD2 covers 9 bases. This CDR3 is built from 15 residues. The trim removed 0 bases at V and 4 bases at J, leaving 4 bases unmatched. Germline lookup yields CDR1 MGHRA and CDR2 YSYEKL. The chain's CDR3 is CASSQELAGFYEQYF. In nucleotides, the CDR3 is TGCGCCAGCAGCCAAGAACTAGCGGGCTTTTACGAGCAGTACTTC.

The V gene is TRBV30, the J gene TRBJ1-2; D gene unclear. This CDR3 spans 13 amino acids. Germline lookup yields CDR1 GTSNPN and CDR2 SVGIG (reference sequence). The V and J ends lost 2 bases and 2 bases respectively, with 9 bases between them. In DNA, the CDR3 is TGTGCCTGGAGTAGTTTAGCCAACTATGGCTACACCTTC. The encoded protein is CAWSSLANYGYTF.

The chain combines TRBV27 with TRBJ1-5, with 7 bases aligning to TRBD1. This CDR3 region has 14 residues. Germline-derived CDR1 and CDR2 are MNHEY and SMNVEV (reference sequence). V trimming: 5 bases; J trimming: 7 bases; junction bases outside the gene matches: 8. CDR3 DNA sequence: TGTGCCAGCAGTGTGACAGGGCAGGGCCAGCCCCAGCATTTT. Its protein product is CASSVTGQGQPQHF.

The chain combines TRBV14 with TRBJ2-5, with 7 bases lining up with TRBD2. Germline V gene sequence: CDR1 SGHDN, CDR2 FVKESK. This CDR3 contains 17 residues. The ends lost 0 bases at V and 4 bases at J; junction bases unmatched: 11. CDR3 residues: CASSQDTLGGPRETQYF. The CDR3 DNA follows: TGTGCCAGCAGCCAAGATACTTTGGGAGGGCCACGAGAGACCCAGTACTTC.

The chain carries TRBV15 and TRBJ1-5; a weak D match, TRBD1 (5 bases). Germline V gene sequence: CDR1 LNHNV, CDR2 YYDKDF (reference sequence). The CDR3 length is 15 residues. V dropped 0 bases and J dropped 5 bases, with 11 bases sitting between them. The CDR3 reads CATSRDWGSDQPQHF. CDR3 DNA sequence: TGTGCCACCAGCAGAGACTGGGGGTCAGATCAGCCCCAGCATTTT.

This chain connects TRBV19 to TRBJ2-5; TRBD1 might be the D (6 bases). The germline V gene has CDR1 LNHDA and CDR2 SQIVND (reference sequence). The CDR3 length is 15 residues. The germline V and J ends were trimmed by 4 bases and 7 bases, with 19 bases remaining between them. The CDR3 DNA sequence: TGTGCCAGTAGTACCTATACAGGGTTTGAGCGGACCCAGTACTTC. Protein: CASSTYTGFERTQYF.

DNA of the CDR3: TGTGCCAGCAGCTCGAGGGGAAACGGCGGGGAGCTGTTTTTT. Protein product: CASSSRGNGGELFF. This rearrangement joins TRBV7-3 to TRBJ2-2, with D perhaps assigned TRBD1 or TRBD2 (5 bases each). Trimming removed 4 bases at V and 7 bases at J, with 13 bases between. CDR3 length: 14 amino acids. CDR1 and CDR2 (germline): SGHTA, FQGTGA.